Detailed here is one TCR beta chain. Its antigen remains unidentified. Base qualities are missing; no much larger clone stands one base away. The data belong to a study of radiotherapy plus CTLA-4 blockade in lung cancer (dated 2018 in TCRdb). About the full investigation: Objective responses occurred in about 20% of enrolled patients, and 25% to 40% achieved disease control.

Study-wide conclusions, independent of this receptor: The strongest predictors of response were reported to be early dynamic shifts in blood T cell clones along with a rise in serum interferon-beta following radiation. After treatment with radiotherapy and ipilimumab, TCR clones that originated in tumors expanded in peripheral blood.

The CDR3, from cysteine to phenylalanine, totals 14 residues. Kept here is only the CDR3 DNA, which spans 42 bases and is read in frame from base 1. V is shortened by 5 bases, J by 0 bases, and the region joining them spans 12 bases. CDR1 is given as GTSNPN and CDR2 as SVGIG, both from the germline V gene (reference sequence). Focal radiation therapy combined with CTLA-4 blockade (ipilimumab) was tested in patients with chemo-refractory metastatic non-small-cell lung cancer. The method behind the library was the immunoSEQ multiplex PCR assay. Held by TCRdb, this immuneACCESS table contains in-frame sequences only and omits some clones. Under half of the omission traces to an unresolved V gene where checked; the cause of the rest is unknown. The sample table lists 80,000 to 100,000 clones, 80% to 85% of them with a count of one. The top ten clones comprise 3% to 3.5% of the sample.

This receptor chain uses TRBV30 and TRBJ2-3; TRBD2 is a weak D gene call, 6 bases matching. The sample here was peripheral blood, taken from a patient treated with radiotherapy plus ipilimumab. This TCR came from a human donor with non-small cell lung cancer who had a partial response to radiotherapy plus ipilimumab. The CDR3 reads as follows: CAWGGTLSTDTQYF. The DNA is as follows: TGTGCCTGGGGCGGGACCCTCAGCACAGATACGCAGTATTTT.